The source of this T cell receptor beta chain is a study of shared clonotypes between healthy human individuals. Assay used: immunoSEQ multiplex PCR; TCRdb lists only in-frame clones, some missing. This sample has about 2.4 million clones; roughly 92% occur once, and the top ten carry around 0.15%. J lost 8 bases, V lost 4 bases, and 7 bases had no gene match. The germline V gene has CDR1 SGHDT and CDR2 YYEEEE. The CDR3 has 14 residues. Each of the donors was a healthy adult who was HIV-negative and had not had a recent acute infection or vaccination. The J gene is TRBJ2-1, the V gene TRBV5-6; TRBD1 agrees at 9 bases. The receptor was derived from a man between 18 and 35 years old in good health. Material: naive CD4+ T cells sorted from blood. Subset defined: CD45RA+ positively selected. Written as DNA, the CDR3 is TGTGCCAGCAGCCGACAGGGGGAGTGGTATGAGCAGTTCTTC. This translates into CASSRQGEWYEQFF.